This TCR beta chain was recorded in a study of post-analysis software for immune sequencing data. Overall study: Relapsing-remitting, secondary progressive and progressive-relapsing multiple sclerosis courses were included. Study observations and caveats: When the samples were clustered directly with F measure, those that had been prepared in the same batch showed strong co-clustering. Compared against controls, patients with multiple sclerosis displayed significantly lower normalized Chao1 diversity. About five TRBV segments (TRBV5-6, TRBV5-1 and TRBV20-1 among them) occurred more frequently in patients than in controls.

The table lists this clonotype with a few counts. Antigen: not known. CDR1 MGHRA and CDR2 YSYEKL come from the germline V gene. Germline trimming cut 3 bases from V and 13 bases from J; bases unmatched to any gene: 6. CDR3 size: 14 residues. Prepared libraries of TCR beta cDNA carried unique molecular identifiers. Approximately 500,000 cDNA molecules were recovered from an input of 1 to 10 million T cells. TCRdb re-called the PCR reads with MiXCR, one entry per CDR3 protein. The table lists 180,000 or so distinct CDR3 sequences, approximately 29% of them singletons, with about 3.7% in the top ten. The source of this sequence is a girl aged 2-17 years with multiple sclerosis. The V and J genes are TRBV4-1 and TRBJ1-6; 10 bases agree with TRBD1. The sample consisted of blood. The CDR3 spells CASSQGDRGSPLHF. CDR3 in DNA: TGCGCCAGCAGCCAGGGGGACAGGGGATCTCCCCTCCACTTT.